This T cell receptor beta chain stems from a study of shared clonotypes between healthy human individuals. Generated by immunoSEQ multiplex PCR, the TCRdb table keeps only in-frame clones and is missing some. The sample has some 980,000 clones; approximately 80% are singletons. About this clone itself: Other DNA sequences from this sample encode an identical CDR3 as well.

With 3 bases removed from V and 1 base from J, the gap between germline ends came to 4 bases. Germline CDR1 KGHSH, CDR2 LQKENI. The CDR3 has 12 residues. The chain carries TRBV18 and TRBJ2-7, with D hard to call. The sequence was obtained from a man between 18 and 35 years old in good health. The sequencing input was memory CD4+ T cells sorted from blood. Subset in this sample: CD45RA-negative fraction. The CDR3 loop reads CASSPGSYEQYF. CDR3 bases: TGTGCCAGCTCACCGGGATCCTACGAGCAGTACTTC. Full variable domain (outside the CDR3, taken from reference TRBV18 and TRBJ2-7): NAGVMQNPRHLVRRRGQEARLRCSPMKGHSHVYWYRQLPEEGLKFMVYLQKENIIDESGMPKERFSAEFPKEGPSILRIQQVVRGDSAAYFCASSPGSYEQYFGPGTRLTVT.